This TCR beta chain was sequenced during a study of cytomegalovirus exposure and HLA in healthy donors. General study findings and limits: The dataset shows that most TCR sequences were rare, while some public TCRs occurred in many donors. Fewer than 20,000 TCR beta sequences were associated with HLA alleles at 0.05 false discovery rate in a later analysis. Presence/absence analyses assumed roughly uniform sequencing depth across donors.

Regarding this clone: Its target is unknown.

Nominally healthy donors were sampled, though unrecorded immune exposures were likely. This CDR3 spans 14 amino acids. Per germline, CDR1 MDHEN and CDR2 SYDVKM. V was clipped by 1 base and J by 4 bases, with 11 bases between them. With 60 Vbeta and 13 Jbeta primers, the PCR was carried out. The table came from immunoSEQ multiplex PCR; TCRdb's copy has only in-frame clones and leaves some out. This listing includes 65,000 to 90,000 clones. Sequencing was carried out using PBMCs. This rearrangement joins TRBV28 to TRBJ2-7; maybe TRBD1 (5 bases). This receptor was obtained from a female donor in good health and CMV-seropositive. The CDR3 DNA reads TGTGCCAGCAGTTTATATGGCAGGGTTTACGAGCAGTACTTC. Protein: CASSLYGRVYEQYF.